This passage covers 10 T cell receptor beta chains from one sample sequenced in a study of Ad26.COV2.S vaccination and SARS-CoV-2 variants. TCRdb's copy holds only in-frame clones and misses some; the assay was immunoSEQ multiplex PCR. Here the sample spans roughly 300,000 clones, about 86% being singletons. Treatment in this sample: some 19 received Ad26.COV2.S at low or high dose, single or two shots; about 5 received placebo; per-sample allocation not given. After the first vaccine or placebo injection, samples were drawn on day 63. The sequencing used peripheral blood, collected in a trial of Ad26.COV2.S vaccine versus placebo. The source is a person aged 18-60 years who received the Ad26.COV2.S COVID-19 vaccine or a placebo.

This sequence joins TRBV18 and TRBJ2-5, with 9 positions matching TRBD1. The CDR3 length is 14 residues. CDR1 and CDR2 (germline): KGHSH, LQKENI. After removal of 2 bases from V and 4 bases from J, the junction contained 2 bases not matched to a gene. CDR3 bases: TGTGCCAGCTCACCAATGGACAGGGGAGAGACCCAGTACTTC. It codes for CASSPMDRGETQYF.

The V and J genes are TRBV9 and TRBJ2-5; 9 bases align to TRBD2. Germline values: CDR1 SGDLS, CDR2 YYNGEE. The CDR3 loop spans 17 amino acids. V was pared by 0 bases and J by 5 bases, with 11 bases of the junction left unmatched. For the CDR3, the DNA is TGTGCCAGCAGCGTAGGGGGACTAGCTGGGTTTCGGGAGACCCAGTACTTC. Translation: CASSVGGLAGFRETQYF.

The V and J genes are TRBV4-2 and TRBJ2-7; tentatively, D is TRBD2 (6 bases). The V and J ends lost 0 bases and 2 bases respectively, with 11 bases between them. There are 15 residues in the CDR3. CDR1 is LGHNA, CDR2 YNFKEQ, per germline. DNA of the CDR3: TGTGCCAGCAGCCAAGAACCGGGGGTGGCCTACGAGCAGTACTTC. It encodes CASSQEPGVAYEQYF.

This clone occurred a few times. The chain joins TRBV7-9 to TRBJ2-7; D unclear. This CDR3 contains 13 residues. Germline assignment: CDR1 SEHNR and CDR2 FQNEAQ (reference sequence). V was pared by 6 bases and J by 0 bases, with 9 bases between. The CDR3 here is CASSEPSSYEQYF. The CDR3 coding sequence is TGTGCCAGCAGTGAGCCTAGCTCCTACGAGCAGTACTTC.

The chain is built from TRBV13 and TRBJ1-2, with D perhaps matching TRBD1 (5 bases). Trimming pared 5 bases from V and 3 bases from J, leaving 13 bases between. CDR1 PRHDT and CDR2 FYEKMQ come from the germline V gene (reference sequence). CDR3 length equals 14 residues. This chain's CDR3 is CASSPDSLYYGYTF. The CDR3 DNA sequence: TGTGCCAGCAGCCCTGACAGCCTGTACTATGGCTACACCTTC. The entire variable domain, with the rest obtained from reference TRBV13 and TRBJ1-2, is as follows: AAGVIQSPRHLIKEKRETATLKCYPIPRHDTVYWYQQGPGQDPQFLISFYEKMQSDKGSIPDRFSAQQFSDYHSELNMSSLELGDSALYFCASSPDSLYYGYTFGSGTRLTVV.

CDR3: CASSPTGQETQYF. As DNA, the CDR3 is TGTGCCAGCAGCCCTACAGGGCAAGAGACCCAGTACTTC. The V call is TRBV5-8, the J call TRBJ2-5, with D possibly being TRBD1 (6 bases). The CDR3 sequence is 13 residues long. The V end was cut by 4 bases, the J end by 2 bases, with 9 bases between. CDR1 is SGHTS and CDR2 is YDEGEE in the germline V gene.

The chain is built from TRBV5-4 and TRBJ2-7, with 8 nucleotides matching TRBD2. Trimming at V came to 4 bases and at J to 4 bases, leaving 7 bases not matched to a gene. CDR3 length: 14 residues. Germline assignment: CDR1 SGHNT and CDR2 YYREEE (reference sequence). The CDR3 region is CASSPGTRGYEQYF. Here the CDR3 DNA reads TGTGCCAGCAGCCCGGGGACTAGGGGGTACGAGCAGTACTTC.

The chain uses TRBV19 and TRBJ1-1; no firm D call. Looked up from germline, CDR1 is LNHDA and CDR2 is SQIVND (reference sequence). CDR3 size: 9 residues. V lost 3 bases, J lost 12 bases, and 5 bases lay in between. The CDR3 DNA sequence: TGTGCCAGTAGTATCCGCCCTTTCTTT. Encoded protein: CASSIRPFF.

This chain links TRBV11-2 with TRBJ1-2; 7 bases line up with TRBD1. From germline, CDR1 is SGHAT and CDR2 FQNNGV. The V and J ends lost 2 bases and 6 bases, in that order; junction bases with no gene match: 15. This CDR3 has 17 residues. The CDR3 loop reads CASSLQATTGRKDGYTF. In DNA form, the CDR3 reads TGTGCCAGCAGCTTACAAGCGACGACAGGGAGGAAGGATGGCTACACCTTC.

The CDR3 sequence is CASSILLETGEVVGNQPQHF. The CDR3 DNA reads as TGTGCCAGTAGTATCCTCCTAGAGACAGGGGAGGTGGTGGGCAATCAGCCCCAGCATTTT. This chain connects TRBV19 to TRBJ1-5; TRBD1 aligns across 8 bases. Germline V lookup: CDR1 LNHDA, CDR2 SQIVND (reference sequence). CDR3 size: 20 residues. Germline trimming cut 3 bases from V and 2 bases from J; bases unmatched to any gene: 18.